One TCR beta chain is described in this entry. Original data processing: Reference gene primer amplification gave estimated nucleated cell counts. The repertoire was sequenced with immunoSEQ multiplex PCR; TCRdb's copy has only in-frame clones and lacks some. V, J and clone size reflect that table, while D and trimming were determined from the DNA. The sample contains some 220,000 clones, approximately 82% of which appear only once. This specimen belongs to a study of blood T cell repertoires in COVID-19. About the study: Sites in the United States, Italy and Spain provided acute and convalescent COVID-19 samples. PBMCs, B-cell-depleted T cells, or T cells provided the cDNA or gDNA that made up the material.

V dropped 4 bases and J dropped 4; count of bases not matched to a gene: 10. Germline loops: CDR1 LGHDT, CDR2 YNNKEL (reference sequence). The CDR3 is made up of 17 amino acids. Sequenced material: peripheral blood. The gene calls are TRBV3-1 (or the pseudogene TRBV3-2) and TRBJ2-2, with TRBD2 matching over 9 bases. This TCR came from a man aged 45-65 years with active or convalescent COVID-19. The CDR3 loop reads CASSRGATSGGTGELFF. The CDR3 DNA follows: TGTGCCAGCAGCCGCGGAGCGACTAGCGGTGGCACCGGGGAGCTGTTTTTT.